These 16 T cell receptor beta chains came from one sample sequenced in a study of blood T cell repertoires in COVID-19. TCRdb keeps only in-frame clones here, not all; method: immunoSEQ multiplex PCR. The sample has roughly 300,000 clones, 92% seen once. The material sequenced was PBMCs or T cells enriched from blood (not recorded which). These receptors originate from a woman in her thirties who had recovered from COVID-19.

V usage is TRBV19 and J usage is TRBJ1-1, with TRBD1 as a possible D gene (6 bases). V shed 3 bases and J shed 3 bases, with 17 bases lying between them. The CDR3 has 16 amino acids. CDR1 and CDR2 (germline): LNHDA, SQIVND (reference sequence). The CDR3: CASSMVIGRGDTEAFF. DNA for the CDR3: TGTGCCAGTAGTATGGTGATTGGCAGGGGTGACACTGAAGCTTTCTTT.

V is TRBV16 and J is TRBJ1-5; the match to TRBD1 covers 9 bases. Per germline, CDR1 KGHSY and CDR2 FQNENV. V gave up 4 bases and J gave up 6 bases; unmatched junction bases: 10. The CDR3 extends over 16 amino acids. The CDR3 nucleotides read TGTGCCAGCAGCCCGTACGGACAGGGGAGGACTCAGCCCCAGCATTTT. This codes for CASSPYGQGRTQPQHF.

V usage is TRBV19 and J usage is TRBJ1-5; maybe TRBD1 (6 bases). The CDR3 contains 14 residues. Germline V gives CDR1 LNHDA, CDR2 SQIVND (reference sequence). V was cut by 3 bases and J by 5 bases, with 11 bases left in between. The DNA for the CDR3 is TGTGCCAGTAGTATCAATAGGGGGTATCAGCCCCAGCATTTT. Encoded protein: CASSINRGYQPQHF.

The sample holds a few counts of this clone. The gene calls are TRBV5-1 and TRBJ2-7; 10 nucleotides align to TRBD1. The junction had 9 bases not matched to a gene; V was cut back by 4 bases and J by 2 bases. The CDR3 runs 16 residues. Germline V gene data show CDR1 as SGHRS and CDR2 as YFSETQ. In DNA form, the CDR3 reads TGCGCCAGCAGCCCCAGACAGGGGGCAACACCCTACGAGCAGTACTTC. Amino acid sequence: CASSPRQGATPYEQYF.

The V call is TRBV29-1, the J call TRBJ2-7, with TRBD1 matching over 10 bases. The CDR3 length is 14 residues. The junction had 9 bases not matched to a gene; V was cut back by 7 bases and J by 3 bases. Germline CDR1 and CDR2: SQVTM and ANQGSEA. The CDR3 region is CSAWAGTGVYEQYF. CDR3 DNA sequence: TGCAGCGCCTGGGCAGGGACAGGGGTCTACGAGCAGTACTTC.

V usage is TRBV27 and J usage is TRBJ1-5; 9 positions match TRBD1. CDR1 is MNHEY and CDR2 is SMNVEV in the germline V gene (reference sequence). V shed 3 bases, J shed 5 bases, and the junction held 2 bases outside the gene matches. The CDR3 contains 14 residues. The CDR3 protein is CASSFGDRDQPQHF. CDR3 in DNA: TGTGCCAGCAGTTTTGGGGACAGGGATCAGCCCCAGCATTTT.

The chain is built from TRBV3-1 (or the pseudogene TRBV3-2) and TRBJ2-2; D unclear. The CDR3 length is 11 residues. Trimming shortened V by 3 bases and J by 8 bases, and 4 bases separated the two germline ends. Germline V CDR1 and CDR2: LGHDT, YNNKEL (reference sequence). This chain's CDR3 is CASSQTGELFF. The CDR3 nucleotides are TGTGCCAGCAGCCAGACTGGGGAGCTGTTTTTT.

The chain joins TRBV28 to TRBJ2-1, with 9 bases fitting TRBD1. Germline-derived CDR1 and CDR2 are MDHEN and SYDVKM. V shed 6 bases and J 0 bases; nucleotides not matched to a gene: 6. The CDR3 totals 16 residues. The CDR3 DNA reads TGTGCCAGCAGGAGGGACAGGGTCCTCTCCTACAATGAGCAGTTCTTC. Translating it yields CASRRDRVLSYNEQFF.

V is TRBV28 and J is TRBJ1-6; 7 bases line up with TRBD1. The CDR3 totals 15 residues. Germline V gene lookup returns CDR1 MDHEN and CDR2 SYDVKM. The junction had 9 bases not matched to a gene; V was cut back by 4 bases and J by 9 bases. CDR3 DNA sequence: TGTGCCAGCAGTTCGGGGACAGCTTCGAGTTCACCCCTCCACTTT. It specifies CASSSGTASSSPLHF.

Only a few counts were recorded for this clone. This chain uses TRBV6-2 or TRBV6-3 with TRBJ2-1; TRBD2 matches 13 bases. After removal of 2 bases from V and 5 bases from J, the junction contained 3 bases not matched to a gene. Germline values: CDR1 MNHEY, CDR2 SVGEGT. The length of the CDR3 is 16 residues. The DNA for the CDR3 is TGTGCCAGCAGTTACGGACTAGCGGGAGTGAACAATGAGCAGTTCTTC. This encodes CASSYGLAGVNNEQFF.

This chain uses TRBV7-9 with TRBJ1-3, with a weak D call TRBD1 (6 bases). The CDR3 has 15 residues. Trimming left V 4 bases short and J 4 bases short, with 14 bases between. In germline, CDR1 is SEHNR, CDR2 FQNEAQ (reference sequence). CDR3 in amino acids: CASSSPGDSGNTIYF. The CDR3 coding sequence is TGTGCCAGCAGCTCACCAGGGGATTCAGGAAACACCATATATTTT.

V gene TRBV19 combines with J gene TRBJ2-2; D not resolved. V shed 8 bases and J shed 4 bases, with 11 bases lying between them. The CDR3 sequence is 13 residues long. Per the germline V gene, CDR1 is LNHDA and CDR2 is SQIVND (reference sequence). The CDR3 sequence: CASPGPLTGELFF. CDR3 bases: TGTGCCAGTCCTGGGCCCCTCACCGGGGAGCTGTTTTTT.

This clone was detected once. The V and J genes are TRBV24-1 and TRBJ2-1, with D maybe TRBD1 (5 bases). Germline lookup yields CDR1 KGHDR and CDR2 SFDVKD. Between the trimmed V and J ends, which lost 0 bases and 5 bases, there was a span of 10 bases. The CDR3 extends over 15 amino acids. Here the CDR3 DNA reads TGTGCCACCAGTGATTTGGGAAGGGGAAACAATGAGCAGTTCTTC. This encodes CATSDLGRGNNEQFF.

This chain connects TRBV24-1 to TRBJ2-1, with 7 bases aligning to TRBD1. V lost 2 bases and J lost 8; bases outside the gene matches: 11. CDR3 length: 16 amino acids. Germline CDR1 is KGHDR and CDR2 is SFDVKD. The CDR3 here is CATSDYPGQLAHEQFF. The DNA of the CDR3 is TGTGCCACCAGTGATTATCCGGGACAGCTGGCACATGAGCAGTTCTTC.

The chain is built from TRBV6-2 or TRBV6-3 and TRBJ2-2; the D gene is possibly TRBD2 (6 bases). CDR1 and CDR2 from the germline V gene are MNHEY and SVGEGT. The CDR3 is 14 residues long. V lost 2 bases, J lost 4 bases, and 8 bases lay in between. The CDR3 region has the DNA TGTGCCAGCAGTTACGGCGGGGCCACCGGGGAGCTGTTTTTT. Translated: CASSYGGATGELFF.

V and J are TRBV15 and TRBJ2-1; 8 bases line up with TRBD1. Germline CDR1 reads LNHNV; CDR2 reads YYDKDF (reference sequence). The length of the CDR3 is 17 residues. Unmatched junction bases numbered 10, after V lost 2 bases and J lost 4 bases. For the CDR3, the DNA is TGTGCCACCAGCAGACTTAGGACAGGGTTTCGGTACAATGAGCAGTTCTTC. Its translation is CATSRLRTGFRYNEQFF.